The present entry profiles one T cell receptor beta chain with its context. Libraries were prepared by immunoSEQ multiplex PCR; TCRdb keeps only in-frame clonotypes and omits some of them. The sample carries 65,000 to 100,000 clones, roughly 91% recorded once. These data originate in a study of control samples from healthy donors and cancer patients. This CDR3 has 17 amino acids. Germline-derived CDR1 and CDR2 are SGHAT and FQNNGV. Trimming cost V 0 bases and J 6 bases; bases outside gene matches: 9. The chain joins TRBV11-2 to TRBJ2-1; 9 bases are a match to TRBD2. This sequence originates from a man aged 45-65 years in good health. Sequenced material: blood. CDR3 amino acids: CASSLDLEAGGSNEQFF. The CDR3 DNA follows: TGTGCCAGCAGCTTAGATCTGGAAGCGGGGGGATCCAATGAGCAGTTCTTC.